The 11 T cell receptor beta chains below were found in one sample sequenced in a study of spatial heterogeneity in lung cancer. Time point meaning: blood at routine non-recurrence follow-up after resection. Each CDR3 protein is one row after TCRdb ran MiXCR on the 5' RACE reads. Found here are some 46,000 distinct CDR3 sequences, 12% of them singletons; the top ten hold more than 25%. The sequenced sample was PBMCs, obtained at follow-up. The receptors stem from a male donor with early-stage non-small cell lung cancer.

At least ten counts were recorded for this clonotype. This chain links TRBV5-1 with TRBJ2-2; 15 nucleotides agree with TRBD2. The V gene end was trimmed by 3 bases and the J gene end by 5 bases; junction bases not matched to a gene: 5. This CDR3 spans 17 amino acids. In germline, CDR1 is SGHRS, CDR2 YFSETQ. The CDR3 DNA reads TGCGCCAGCAGCTCGGGACTAGCGGGAGGTTGGACCGGGGAGCTGTTTTTT. It codes for CASSSGLAGGWTGELFF. Combining the CDR3 with reference TRBV5-1 and TRBJ2-2 gives the whole variable domain KAGVTQTPRYLIKTRGQQVTLSCSPISGHRSVSWYQQTPGQGLQFLFEYFSETQRNKGNFPGRFSGRQFSNSRSEMNVSTLELGDSALYLCASSSGLAGGWTGELFFGEGSRLTVL.

This clonotype has a handful of counts. The genes are TRBV7-9 and TRBJ2-7; the match to TRBD1 covers 8 bases. Germline CDR1 and CDR2: SEHNR and FQNEAQ (reference sequence). V lost 1 base to trimming and J lost 2 bases; unmatched junction nucleotides: 4. The CDR3 is 15 amino acids. The CDR3 is CASSLGTGKAYEQYF. The DNA of the CDR3 is TGTGCCAGCAGCTTAGGGACAGGGAAAGCCTACGAGCAGTACTTC.

This clonotype was seen many times. J is TRBJ1-2 and V is TRBV20-1; D ambiguous. The germline V and J ends were trimmed by 5 bases and 0 bases, with 10 bases remaining between them. This CDR3 region has 13 residues. The V gene's germline CDR1 is DFQATT and CDR2 SNEGSKA (reference sequence). The CDR3 DNA is TGCAGTGCTTGGACTCCGACTAACTATGGCTACACCTTC. Its protein product is CSAWTPTNYGYTF.

At least ten counts were recorded for this clonotype. This chain links TRBV5-1 with TRBJ2-2; 7 bases map to TRBD1. The CDR3 is 16 residues long. Germline CDR1 SGHRS, CDR2 YFSETQ. With V trimmed by 0 bases and J by 3 bases, 5 bases remained unmatched. DNA of the CDR3: TGCGCCAGCAGCTTGGTAGGACAGGCGGACACCGGGGAGCTGTTTTTT. Its protein product is CASSLVGQADTGELFF.

In regard to this clonotype: A much larger clone differs from this one at a single base, so this may be a read error. The chain recombines TRBV2 with TRBJ1-5, with 10 bases identical to TRBD1. The length of the CDR3 is 13 residues. Germline CDR1 and CDR2: SNHLY and FYNNEI. J gave up 4 bases and V 6 bases, and 0 bases lay outside the gene matches. The CDR3 DNA follows: TGTGCCAGCAGGGGACAGGGGAATCAGCCCCAGCATTTT. Translation gives CASRGQGNQPQHF.

This clonotype turned up a few times. The rearrangement uses TRBV10-1 and TRBJ2-7; 7 bases map to TRBD2. V dropped 4 bases and J dropped 5; count of bases not matched to a gene: 14. From germline, CDR1 is WNHNN and CDR2 SYGVQD (reference sequence). This CDR3 is 16 amino acids long. CDR3 loop: CASSGSSAGREDEQYF. The CDR3, as DNA: TGCGCCAGCAGTGGTTCGTCGGCAGGGAGGGAGGACGAGCAGTACTTC.

The sample holds many counts of this clonotype. The chain employs TRBV7-7 and TRBJ2-2, with 10 bases matching TRBD2. V dropped 6 bases and J dropped 4; count of bases not matched to a gene: 5. The V gene's germline CDR1 is SSHAT and CDR2 FNYEAQ (reference sequence). The length of the CDR3 is 15 residues. The CDR3 is CASRSAGGSTGELFF. CDR3 DNA sequence: TGTGCCAGCAGGTCAGCGGGAGGGAGCACCGGGGAGCTGTTTTTT. Looking up the rest from reference TRBV7-7 and TRBJ2-2 gives the full variable domain: GAGVSQSPRYKVTKRGQDVTLRCDPISSHATLYWYQQALGQGPEFLTYFNYEAQPDKSGLPSDRFSAERPEGSISTLTIQRTEQRDSAMYRCASRSAGGSTGELFFGEGSRLTVL.

At least ten counts were recorded for this clonotype. V gene TRBV11-2 combines with J gene TRBJ2-1; 7 positions agree with TRBD2. This CDR3 is 16 amino acids long. Germline trimming cut 5 bases from V and 6 bases from J; bases unmatched to any gene: 13. The germline CDR1 and CDR2 sequences are SGHAT and FQNNGV. Here the CDR3 reads CASSPVGGGPFNEQFF. The CDR3 nucleotides read TGTGCCAGCAGCCCCGTGGGGGGAGGGCCGTTCAATGAGCAGTTCTTC.

This clonotype was picked up many times. This chain joins TRBV6-6 and TRBJ1-5, with D unresolved. V lost 6 bases, J lost 4 bases, and 10 bases lay in between. CDR3 length: 13 amino acids. Germline-derived CDR1 and CDR2 are MNHNY and SVGAGI (reference sequence). In DNA form, the CDR3 reads TGTGCCAGCAGCCCAGGAGGGAATCAGCCCCAGCATTTT. This codes for CASSPGGNQPQHF.

The chain is built from TRBV20-1 and TRBJ2-7; D unclear. V was shortened by 0 bases and J by 5 bases, with 8 bases between the two germline ends. Germline V gene lookup returns CDR1 DFQATT and CDR2 SNEGSKA (reference sequence). There are 12 residues in the CDR3. CDR3 amino acids: CSARDLRDEQYF. The DNA of the CDR3 is TGCAGTGCTAGAGATCTTCGGGACGAGCAGTACTTC.

This clonotype appeared once. This chain links TRBV12-3 or TRBV12-4 with TRBJ1-5; D gene ambiguous. The CDR3 spans 13 residues. V lost 7 bases and J 2 bases, leaving 9 bases between the germline ends. CDR3 amino acids: CASTPVGNQPQHF. In DNA form, the CDR3 reads TGTGCCAGCACCCCCGTGGGCAATCAGCCCCAGCATTTT.